This T cell receptor (beta chain) was identified during a study of control samples from healthy donors and cancer patients. Germline V gene data show CDR1 as SNHLY and CDR2 as FYNNEI. The CDR3 is 14 amino acids. V was cut by 1 base and J by 3 bases, with 6 bases left in between. Clones were read by immunoSEQ multiplex PCR, and TCRdb kept only the in-frame ones, dropping some. The data show approximately 160,000 clones, more than 85% seen once. This clone was seen a few times. This TCR was recovered from a woman aged 35 to 49 in good health. V and J are TRBV2 and TRBJ1-4, with D hard to call. Sequencing was done on a sample of blood. The CDR3 region has the DNA TGTGCCAGCAGTGAAGTAATGGCTAATGAAAAACTGTTTTTT. It codes for CASSEVMANEKLFF.